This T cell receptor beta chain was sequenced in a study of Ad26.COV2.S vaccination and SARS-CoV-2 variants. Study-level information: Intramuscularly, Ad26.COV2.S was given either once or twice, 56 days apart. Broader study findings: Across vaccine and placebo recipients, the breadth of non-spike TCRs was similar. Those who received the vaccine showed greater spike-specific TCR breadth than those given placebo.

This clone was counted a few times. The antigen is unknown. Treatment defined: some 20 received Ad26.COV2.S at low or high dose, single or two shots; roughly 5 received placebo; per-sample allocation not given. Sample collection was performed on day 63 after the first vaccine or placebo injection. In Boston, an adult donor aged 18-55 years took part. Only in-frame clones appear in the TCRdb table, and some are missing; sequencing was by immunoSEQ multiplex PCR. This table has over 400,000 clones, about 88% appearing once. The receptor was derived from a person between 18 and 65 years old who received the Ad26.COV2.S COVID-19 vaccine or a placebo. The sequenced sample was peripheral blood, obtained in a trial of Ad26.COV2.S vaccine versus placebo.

For the CDR3, the DNA is TGTGCCAGCAGCTTCTCAGGGGGCTCACCCCTCCACTTT. This codes for CASSFSGGSPLHF. The chain joins TRBV11-3 to TRBJ1-6, with 8 bases lining up with TRBD1. The germline V gene encodes CDR1 SGHNT and CDR2 YENEEA. CDR3 length equals 13 residues. J lost 10 bases, V lost 3 bases, and 2 bases had no gene match.